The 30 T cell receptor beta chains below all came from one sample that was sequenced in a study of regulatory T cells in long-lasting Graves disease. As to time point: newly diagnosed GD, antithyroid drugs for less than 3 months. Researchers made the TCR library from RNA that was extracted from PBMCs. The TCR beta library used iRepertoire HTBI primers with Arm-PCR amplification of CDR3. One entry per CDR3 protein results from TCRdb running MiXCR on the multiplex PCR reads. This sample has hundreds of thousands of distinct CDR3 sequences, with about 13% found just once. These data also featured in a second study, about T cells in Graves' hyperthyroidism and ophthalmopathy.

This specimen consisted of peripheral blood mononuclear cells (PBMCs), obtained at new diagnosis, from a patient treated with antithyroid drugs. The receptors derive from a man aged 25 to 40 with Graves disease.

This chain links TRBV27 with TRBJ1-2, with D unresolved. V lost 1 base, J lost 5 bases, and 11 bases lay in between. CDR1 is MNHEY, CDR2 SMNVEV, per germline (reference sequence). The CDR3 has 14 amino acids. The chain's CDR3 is CASSLFAQHYGYTF. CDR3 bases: TGTGCCAGCAGTTTATTCGCACAGCATTATGGCTACACCTTC.

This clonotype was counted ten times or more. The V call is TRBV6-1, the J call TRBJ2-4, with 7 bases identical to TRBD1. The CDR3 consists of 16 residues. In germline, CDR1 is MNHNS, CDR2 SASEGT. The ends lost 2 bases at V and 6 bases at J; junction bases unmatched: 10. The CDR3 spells CASSETQATGINIQYF. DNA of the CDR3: TGTGCCAGCAGTGAAACCCAAGCGACAGGGATAAACATTCAGTACTTC.

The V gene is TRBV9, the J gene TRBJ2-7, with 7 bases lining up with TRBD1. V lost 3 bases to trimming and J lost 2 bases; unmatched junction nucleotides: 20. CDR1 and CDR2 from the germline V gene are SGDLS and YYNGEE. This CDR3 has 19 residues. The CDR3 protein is CASSGQAGGPLVSPYEQYF. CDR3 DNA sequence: TGTGCCAGCAGCGGACAAGCAGGGGGTCCCCTCGTAAGTCCCTACGAGCAGTACTTC.

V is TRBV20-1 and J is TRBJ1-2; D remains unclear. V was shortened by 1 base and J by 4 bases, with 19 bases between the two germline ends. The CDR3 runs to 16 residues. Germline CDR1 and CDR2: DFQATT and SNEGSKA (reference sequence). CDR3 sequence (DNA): TGCAGTGCTAGAGTCGTCGCGGCGTCAACTCTCTATGGCTACACCTTC. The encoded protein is CSARVVAASTLYGYTF.

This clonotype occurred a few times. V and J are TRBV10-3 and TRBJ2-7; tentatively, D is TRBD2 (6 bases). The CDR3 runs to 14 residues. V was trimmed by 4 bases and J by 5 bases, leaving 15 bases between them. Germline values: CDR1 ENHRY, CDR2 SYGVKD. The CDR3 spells CAISARGGLNEQYF. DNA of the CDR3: TGTGCCATCAGTGCGCGGGGAGGCCTAAACGAGCAGTACTTC.

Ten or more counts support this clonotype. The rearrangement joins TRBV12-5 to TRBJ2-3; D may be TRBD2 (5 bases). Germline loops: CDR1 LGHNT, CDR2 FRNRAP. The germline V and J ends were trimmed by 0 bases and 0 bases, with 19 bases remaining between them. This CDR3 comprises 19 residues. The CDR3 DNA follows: TGTGCTAGTGGTTTGGTAGTGGACTTGACGGGAACTAGCACAGATACGCAGTATTTT. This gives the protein CASGLVVDLTGTSTDTQYF.

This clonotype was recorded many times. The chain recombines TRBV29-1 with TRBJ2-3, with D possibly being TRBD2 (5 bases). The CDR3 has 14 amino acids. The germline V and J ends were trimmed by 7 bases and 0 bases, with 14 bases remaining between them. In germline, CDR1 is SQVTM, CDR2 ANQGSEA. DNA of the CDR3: TGCAGCGGGGCCCGTGGCGGGAGCACAGATACGCAGTATTTT. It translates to CSGARGGSTDTQYF.

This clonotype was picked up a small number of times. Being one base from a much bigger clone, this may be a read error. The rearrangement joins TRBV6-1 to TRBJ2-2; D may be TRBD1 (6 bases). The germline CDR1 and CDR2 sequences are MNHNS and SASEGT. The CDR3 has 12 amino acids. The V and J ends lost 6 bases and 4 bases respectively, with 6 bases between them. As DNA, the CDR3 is TGTGCCAGCAGGGGGGCCACCGGGGAGCTGTTTTTT. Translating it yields CASRGATGELFF.

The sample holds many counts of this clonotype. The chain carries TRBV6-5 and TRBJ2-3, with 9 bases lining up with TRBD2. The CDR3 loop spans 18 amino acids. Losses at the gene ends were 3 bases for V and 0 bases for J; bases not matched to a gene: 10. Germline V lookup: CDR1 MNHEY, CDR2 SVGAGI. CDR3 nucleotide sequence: TGTGCCAGCAGTTATAAGGGACTAGCCTACACTAGCACAGATACGCAGTATTTT. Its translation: CASSYKGLAYTSTDTQYF.

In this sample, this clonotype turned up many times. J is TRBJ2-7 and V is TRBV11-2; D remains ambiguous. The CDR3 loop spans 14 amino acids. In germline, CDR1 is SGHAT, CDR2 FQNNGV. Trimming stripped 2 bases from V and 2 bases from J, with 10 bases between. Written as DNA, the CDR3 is TGTGCCAGCAGCTTACACGGTTCGGCCTACGAGCAGTACTTC. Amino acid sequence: CASSLHGSAYEQYF.

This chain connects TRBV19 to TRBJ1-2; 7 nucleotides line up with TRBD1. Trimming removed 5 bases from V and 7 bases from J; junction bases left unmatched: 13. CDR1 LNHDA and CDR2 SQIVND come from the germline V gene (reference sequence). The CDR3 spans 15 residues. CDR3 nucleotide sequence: TGTGCCAGTAGTGGACGAGACAGGGATATCAGTGGCTACACCTTC. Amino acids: CASSGRDRDISGYTF.

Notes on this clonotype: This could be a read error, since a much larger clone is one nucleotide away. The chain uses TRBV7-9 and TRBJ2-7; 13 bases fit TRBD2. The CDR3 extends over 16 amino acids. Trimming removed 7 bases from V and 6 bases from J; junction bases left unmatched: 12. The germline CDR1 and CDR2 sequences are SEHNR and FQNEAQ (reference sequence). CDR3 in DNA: TGTGCCAGCACTCTATGGACTAGCGGGAGACCCCCCGAGCAGTACTTC. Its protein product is CASTLWTSGRPPEQYF.

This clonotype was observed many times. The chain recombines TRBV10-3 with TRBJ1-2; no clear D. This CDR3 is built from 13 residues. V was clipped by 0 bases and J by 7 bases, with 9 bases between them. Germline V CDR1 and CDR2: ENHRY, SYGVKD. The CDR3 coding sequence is TGTGCCATCAGTGAGTCCCCGAATATTGGCTACACCTTC. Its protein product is CAISESPNIGYTF.

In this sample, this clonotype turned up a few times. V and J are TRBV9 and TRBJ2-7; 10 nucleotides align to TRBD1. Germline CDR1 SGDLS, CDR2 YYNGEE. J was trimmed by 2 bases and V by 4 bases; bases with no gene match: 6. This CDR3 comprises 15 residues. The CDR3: CASSLGTGDAYEQYF. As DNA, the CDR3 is TGTGCCAGCAGCCTTGGGACAGGGGATGCCTACGAGCAGTACTTC.

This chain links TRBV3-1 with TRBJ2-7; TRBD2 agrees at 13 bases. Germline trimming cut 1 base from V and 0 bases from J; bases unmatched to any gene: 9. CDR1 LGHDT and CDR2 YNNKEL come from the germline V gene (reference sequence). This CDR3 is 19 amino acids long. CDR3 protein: CASSQGGGLAGRRSYEQYF. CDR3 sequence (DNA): TGTGCCAGCAGCCAAGGGGGGGGACTAGCGGGAAGACGCTCCTACGAGCAGTACTTC.

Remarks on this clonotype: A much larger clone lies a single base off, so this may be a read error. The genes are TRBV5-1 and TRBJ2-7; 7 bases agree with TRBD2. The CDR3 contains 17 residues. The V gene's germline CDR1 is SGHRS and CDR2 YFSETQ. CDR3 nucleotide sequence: TGCGCCAACAGCTCCGGGGATCACGCGGGAGTTCTCTACGAGCAGTACTTC. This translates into CANSSGDHAGVLYEQYF. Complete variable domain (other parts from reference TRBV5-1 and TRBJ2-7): KAGVTQTPRYLIKTRGQQVTLSCSPISGHRSVSWYQQTPGQGLQFLFEYFSETQRNKGNFPGRFSGRQFSNSRSEMNVSTLELGDSALYLCANSSGDHAGVLYEQYFGPGTRLTVT.

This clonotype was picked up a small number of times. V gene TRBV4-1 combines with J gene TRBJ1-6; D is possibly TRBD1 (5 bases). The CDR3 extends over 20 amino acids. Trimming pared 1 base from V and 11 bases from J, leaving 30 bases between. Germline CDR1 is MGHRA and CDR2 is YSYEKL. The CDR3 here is CASSQAPPDASSSGRAPLHF. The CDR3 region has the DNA TGCGCCAGCAGCCAAGCGCCCCCGGACGCCTCCTCGTCGGGACGAGCACCCCTCCACTTT.

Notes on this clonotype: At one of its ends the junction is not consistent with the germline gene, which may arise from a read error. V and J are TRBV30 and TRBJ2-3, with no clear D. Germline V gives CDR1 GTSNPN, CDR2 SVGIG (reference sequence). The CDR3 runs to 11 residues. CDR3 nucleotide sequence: TGTACCTGGAGTGGAGCAGATACGCAGTATTTT. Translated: CTWSGADTQYF. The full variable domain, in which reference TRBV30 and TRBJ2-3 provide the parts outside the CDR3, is SQTIHQWPATLVQPVGSPLSLECTVEGTSNPNLYWYRQAAGRGLQLLFYSVGIGQISSEVPQNLSASRPQDRQFILSSKKLLLSDSGFYLCTWSGADTQYFGPGTRLTVL.

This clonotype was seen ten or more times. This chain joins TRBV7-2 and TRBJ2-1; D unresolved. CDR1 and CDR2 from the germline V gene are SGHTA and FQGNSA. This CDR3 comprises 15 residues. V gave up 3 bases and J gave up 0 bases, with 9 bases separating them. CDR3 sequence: CASSFARSSYNEQFF. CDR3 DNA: TGTGCCAGCAGCTTCGCCAGGAGCTCCTACAATGAGCAGTTCTTC.

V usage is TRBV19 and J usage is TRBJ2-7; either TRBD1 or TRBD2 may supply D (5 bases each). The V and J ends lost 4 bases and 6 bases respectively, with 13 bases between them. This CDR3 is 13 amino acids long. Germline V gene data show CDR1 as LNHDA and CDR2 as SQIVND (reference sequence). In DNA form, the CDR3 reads TGTGCCAGTAGTACGGGGCGGGTCGGCGAGCAGTACTTC. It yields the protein CASSTGRVGEQYF.

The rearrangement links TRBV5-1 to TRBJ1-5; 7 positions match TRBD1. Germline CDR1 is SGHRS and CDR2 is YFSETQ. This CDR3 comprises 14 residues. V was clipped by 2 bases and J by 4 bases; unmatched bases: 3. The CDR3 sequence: CASSFGQENQPQHF. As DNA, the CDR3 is TGCGCCAGCAGCTTTGGACAGGAGAATCAGCCCCAGCATTTT.

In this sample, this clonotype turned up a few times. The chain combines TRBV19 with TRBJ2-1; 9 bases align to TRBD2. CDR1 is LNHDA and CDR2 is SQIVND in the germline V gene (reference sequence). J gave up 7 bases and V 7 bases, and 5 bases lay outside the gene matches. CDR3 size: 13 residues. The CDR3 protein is CASTSGRINEQFF. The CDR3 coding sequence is TGTGCCAGTACCAGCGGGAGGATAAATGAGCAGTTCTTC.

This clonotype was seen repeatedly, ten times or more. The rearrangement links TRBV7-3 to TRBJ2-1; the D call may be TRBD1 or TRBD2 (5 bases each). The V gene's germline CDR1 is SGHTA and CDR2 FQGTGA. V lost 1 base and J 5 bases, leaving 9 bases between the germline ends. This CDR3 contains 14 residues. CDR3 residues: CASSLIGTHNEQFF. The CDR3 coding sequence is TGTGCCAGCAGCTTAATAGGGACCCACAATGAGCAGTTCTTC.

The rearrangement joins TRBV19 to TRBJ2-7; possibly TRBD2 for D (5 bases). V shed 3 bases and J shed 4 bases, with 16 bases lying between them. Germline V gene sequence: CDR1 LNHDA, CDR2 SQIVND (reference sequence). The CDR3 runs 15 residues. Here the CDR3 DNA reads TGTGCCAGTAGTATGACTCCACCGACTACTTACGAGCAGTACTTC. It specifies CASSMTPPTTYEQYF.

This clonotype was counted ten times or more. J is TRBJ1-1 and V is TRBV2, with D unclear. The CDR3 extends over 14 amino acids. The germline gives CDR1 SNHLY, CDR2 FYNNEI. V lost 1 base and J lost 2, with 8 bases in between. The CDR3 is CASSEVSANTEAFF. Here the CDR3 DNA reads TGTGCCAGCAGTGAAGTCAGTGCCAACACTGAAGCTTTCTTT.

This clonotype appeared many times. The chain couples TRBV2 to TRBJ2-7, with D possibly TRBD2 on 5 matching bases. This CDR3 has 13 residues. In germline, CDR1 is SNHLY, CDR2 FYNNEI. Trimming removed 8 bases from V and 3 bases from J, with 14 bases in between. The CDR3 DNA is TGTGCCAGCGTCGGGGATTTTAACTACGAGCAGTACTTC. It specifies CASVGDFNYEQYF.

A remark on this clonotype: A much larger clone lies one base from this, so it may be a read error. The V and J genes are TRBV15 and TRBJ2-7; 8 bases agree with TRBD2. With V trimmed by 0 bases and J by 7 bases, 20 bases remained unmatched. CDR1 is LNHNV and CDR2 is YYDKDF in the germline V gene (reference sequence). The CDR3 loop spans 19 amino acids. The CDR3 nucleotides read TGTGCCACCAGCAGAGATCGGCGCCTACTAGCGGTGTCCTACAATGAGCAGTACTTC. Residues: CATSRDRRLLAVSYNEQYF.

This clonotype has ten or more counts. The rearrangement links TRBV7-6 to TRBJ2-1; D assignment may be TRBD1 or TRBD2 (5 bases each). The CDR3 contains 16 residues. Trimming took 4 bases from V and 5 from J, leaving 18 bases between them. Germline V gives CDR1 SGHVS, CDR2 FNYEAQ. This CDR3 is CASSSGEGLGNNEQFF. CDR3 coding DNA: TGTGCCAGCAGCTCAGGCGAGGGGCTGGGGAACAATGAGCAGTTCTTC.

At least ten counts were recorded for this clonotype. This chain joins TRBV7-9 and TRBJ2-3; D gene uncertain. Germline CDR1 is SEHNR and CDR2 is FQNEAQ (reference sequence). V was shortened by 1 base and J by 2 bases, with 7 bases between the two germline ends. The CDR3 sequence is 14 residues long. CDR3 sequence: CASSLEAYTDTQYF. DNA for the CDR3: TGTGCCAGCAGCTTAGAAGCTTACACAGATACGCAGTATTTT.

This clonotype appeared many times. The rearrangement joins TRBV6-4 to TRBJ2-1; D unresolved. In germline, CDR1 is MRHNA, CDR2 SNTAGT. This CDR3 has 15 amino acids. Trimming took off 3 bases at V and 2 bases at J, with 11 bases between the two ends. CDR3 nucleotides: TGTGCCAGCAGTGAGCTGGGCTCCCCCTACAATGAGCAGTTCTTC. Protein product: CASSELGSPYNEQFF.